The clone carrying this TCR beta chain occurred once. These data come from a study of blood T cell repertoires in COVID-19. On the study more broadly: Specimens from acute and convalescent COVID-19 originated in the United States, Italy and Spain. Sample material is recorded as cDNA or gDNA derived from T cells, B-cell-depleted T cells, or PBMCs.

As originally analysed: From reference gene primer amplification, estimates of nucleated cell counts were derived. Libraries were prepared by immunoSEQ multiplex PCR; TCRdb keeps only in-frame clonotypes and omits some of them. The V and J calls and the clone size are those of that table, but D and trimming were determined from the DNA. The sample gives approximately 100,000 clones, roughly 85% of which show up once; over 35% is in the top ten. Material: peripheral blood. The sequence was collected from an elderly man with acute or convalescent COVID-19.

CDR3 region: CASSFPGQGYEQYF. CDR3 nucleotide sequence: TGCGCCAGCAGCTTTCCGGGACAGGGATACGAGCAGTACTTC. V and J are TRBV5-1 and TRBJ2-7; 9 bases map to TRBD1. The V and J ends lost 2 bases and 4 bases, in that order; junction bases with no gene match: 4. The CDR3 contains 14 residues. Germline assignment: CDR1 SGHRS and CDR2 YFSETQ.